This T cell receptor beta chain was sequenced during a study of T cell responses to AZD1222 COVID-19 vaccine. This clone came up many times. The target antigen is unknown. Germline V gives CDR1 SGHRS, CDR2 YFSETQ. The ends were cut back, 4 bases at V and 3 bases at J, with 10 bases in the middle. The CDR3 is made up of 13 amino acids. The study's findings and limits: Clonal diversity was possibly underestimated, and white British individuals and females predominated among donors.

Produced via immunoSEQ multiplex PCR; TCRdb's table is partial and in-frame only. Of about 150,000 clones listed, 91% are singletons. Sample: peripheral blood, taken 28 days after the second AZD1222 dose. The genes are TRBV5-1 and TRBJ1-2; D is uncertain. This clonotype originated in an adult who received the AZD1222 COVID-19 vaccine. CDR3 residues: CASSPNADYGYTF. The DNA for the CDR3 is TGCGCCAGCAGCCCAAACGCCGACTATGGCTACACCTTC.